A single T cell receptor beta chain is shown here with its context. Profiled with immunoSEQ multiplex PCR; TCRdb holds only in-frame clones, not every one. The sample shows around 16,000 clones, 70% to 90% of them seen only once. The entry originates in a study of immune evolution from preneoplasia to lung adenocarcinoma. The germline CDR1 and CDR2 sequences are SGHAT and FQNNGV. Trimming removed 0 bases from V and 2 bases from J; junction bases left unmatched: 7. This CDR3 has 17 residues. The source material was FFPE invasive lung adenocarcinoma tissue. The chain is built from TRBV11-2 and TRBJ2-3, with TRBD1 matching over 8 bases. This TCR came from a person aged 70 to 85 with invasive lung adenocarcinoma. The DNA for the CDR3 is TGTGCCAGCAGCTTAGATCCAACAGGGGGAATCACAGATACGCAGTATTTT. This translates into CASSLDPTGGITDTQYF.